One and the same sample provided the 21 T cell receptor beta chains below, sequenced in a study of chemoradiotherapy in HPV16-positive cancers. The table came from immunoSEQ multiplex PCR; TCRdb's copy has only in-frame clones and leaves some out. The data show 30,000 to 35,000 clones, around 77% seen once. Specimen: blood, collected from a patient who underwent chemoradiotherapy. All receptors come from a human donor with HPV-associated anogenital cancer.

The chain has TRBV7-9 and TRBJ2-7, with TRBD2 identical over 16 bases. CDR3 length: 16 residues. V lost 2 bases and J lost 12; bases outside the gene matches: 10. CDR1 and CDR2 from the germline V gene are SEHNR and FQNEAQ (reference sequence). In DNA form, the CDR3 reads TGTGCCAGCAGCTTATACGGGACTAGCGGGGGGGGACTGCCGTACTTC. Translated, it gives CASSLYGTSGGGLPYF.

V usage is TRBV11-2 and J usage is TRBJ1-3; D gene ambiguous. V was clipped by 5 bases and J by 0 bases, with 5 bases between them. The CDR3 is 13 amino acids. Germline V CDR1 and CDR2: SGHAT, FQNNGV. CDR3 nucleotides: TGTGCCAGCAGCCCCTACTCTGGAAACACCATATATTTT. This codes for CASSPYSGNTIYF.

The chain employs TRBV14 and TRBJ1-6; no firm D call. V lost 0 bases and J 9 bases, leaving 12 bases between the germline ends. The CDR3 is 15 residues long. Germline-derived CDR1 and CDR2 are SGHDN and FVKESK. The CDR3 spells CASSQDRVGGSPLHF. CDR3 in DNA: TGTGCCAGCAGCCAAGATAGGGTGGGTGGTTCACCCCTCCACTTT.

The sample holds a few counts of this clone. The chain links TRBV7-9 to TRBJ1-1; possible D gene TRBD1, 6 bases. The CDR3 has 13 residues. V dropped 11 bases and J dropped 3 bases, with 16 bases sitting between them. Germline CDR1 reads SEHNR; CDR2 reads FQNEAQ (reference sequence). The CDR3 DNA is TGTGCCGGTAACAGGGCCCCGGACACTGAAGCTTTCTTT. Translating it yields CAGNRAPDTEAFF.

The chain has TRBV7-9 and TRBJ2-7; a weak D match, TRBD1 (6 bases). The CDR3 is 14 amino acids. CDR1 is SEHNR, CDR2 FQNEAQ, per germline (reference sequence). V gave up 5 bases and J gave up 3 bases, with 14 bases separating them. This chain's CDR3 is CASSLTGSVYEQYF. The CDR3 DNA is TGTGCCAGCAGCCTTACAGGGTCGGTCTACGAGCAGTACTTC.

V is TRBV15 and J is TRBJ1-1, with 8 bases aligning to TRBD1. With 1 base clipped from V and 4 bases from J, the junction kept 5 bases outside the gene matches. This CDR3 is built from 15 residues. Germline assignment: CDR1 LNHNV and CDR2 YYDKDF (reference sequence). CDR3 sequence (DNA): TGTGCCACCAGCAGAGTGGACAGGGCCCTCACTGAAGCTTTCTTT. Encoded protein: CATSRVDRALTEAFF.

This CDR3 is CATPPGQGTNEQFF. The CDR3 nucleotides are TGTGCCACTCCCCCGGGACAGGGTACTAATGAGCAGTTCTTC. V and J are TRBV9 and TRBJ2-1; 9 bases fit TRBD1. CDR1 is SGDLS and CDR2 is YYNGEE in the germline V gene. J was trimmed by 7 bases and V by 9 bases; bases with no gene match: 11. The CDR3 runs to 14 residues.

The chain is built from TRBV10-3 and TRBJ1-3; no firm D call. Deletions cut 0 bases from V and 0 bases from J, with 9 bases between. The CDR3 runs 16 residues. Germline V gives CDR1 ENHRY, CDR2 SYGVKD. The CDR3 spells CAISESAAISGNTIYF. The CDR3 DNA reads TGTGCCATCAGTGAGTCCGCAGCTATCTCTGGAAACACCATATATTTT.

The rearrangement links TRBV11-3 to TRBJ2-3, with no clear D. The CDR3 contains 15 residues. Deletions cut 5 bases from V and 2 bases from J, with 14 bases between. The germline V gene has CDR1 SGHNT and CDR2 YENEEA. CDR3 loop: CASSDPEQDTDTQYF. DNA of the CDR3: TGTGCCAGCAGCGATCCGGAACAAGACACAGATACGCAGTATTTT.

In its sample, this clone was seen once. The chain is built from TRBV18 and TRBJ1-3; 8 bases agree with TRBD1. The CDR3 contains 16 residues. In germline, CDR1 is KGHSH, CDR2 LQKENI. Trimming removed 3 bases from V and 0 bases from J; junction bases left unmatched: 4. CDR3 nucleotide sequence: TGTGCCAGCTCACCGCAGGGGGCGAGCTCTGGAAACACCATATATTTT. Translated, it gives CASSPQGASSGNTIYF.

This clone came up once. This sequence joins TRBV7-6 and TRBJ2-1, with a tentative D call TRBD1 (5 bases). CDR1 and CDR2 from the germline V gene are SGHVS and FNYEAQ. The CDR3 length is 11 residues. V dropped 5 bases and J dropped 8 bases, with 7 bases sitting between them. CDR3 coding DNA: TGTGCCAGCAGCCCAGGGCATGAGCAGTTCTTC. Its translation is CASSPGHEQFF.

This chain connects TRBV6-5 to TRBJ2-5, with 9 bases that match TRBD2. The CDR3 spans 14 residues. Looked up from germline, CDR1 is MNHEY and CDR2 is SVGAGI. V dropped 2 bases and J dropped 4; count of bases not matched to a gene: 2. The CDR3, as DNA: TGTGCCAGCAGTTACGGGACTAGCCGAGAGACCCAGTACTTC. It specifies CASSYGTSRETQYF.

The chain combines TRBV6-5 with TRBJ1-6, with D possibly matching TRBD1 (6 bases). This CDR3 has 15 residues. Germline V CDR1 and CDR2: MNHEY, SVGAGI. Between the trimmed V and J ends, which lost 7 bases and 6 bases, there was a span of 16 bases. The CDR3 bases are TGTGCCAGCACCACTGGGCGCAGGGGTAATTCACCCCTCCACTTT. Translation: CASTTGRRGNSPLHF.

V is TRBV7-3 and J is TRBJ2-1; TRBD1 might be the D (5 bases). The CDR3 loop spans 13 amino acids. Deletions cut 2 bases from V and 6 bases from J, with 8 bases between. Germline values: CDR1 SGHTA, CDR2 FQGTGA. For the CDR3, the DNA is TGTGCCAGCAGCTTACCAGGGCTCAATGAGCAGTTCTTC. Translated: CASSLPGLNEQFF. Full variable domain (outside the CDR3, taken from reference TRBV7-3 and TRBJ2-1): GAGVSQTPSNKVTEKGKYVELRCDPISGHTALYWYRQSLGQGPEFLIYFQGTGAADDSGLPNDRFFAVRPEGSVSTLKIQRTERGDSAVYLCASSLPGLNEQFFGPGTRLTVL.

V usage is TRBV13 and J usage is TRBJ2-3; 8 bases fit TRBD1. The CDR3 is 15 amino acids. Germline-derived CDR1 and CDR2 are PRHDT and FYEKMQ (reference sequence). The ends lost 4 bases at V and 2 bases at J; junction bases unmatched: 5. The CDR3 is CASSSTGGSTDTQYF. The CDR3 DNA follows: TGTGCCAGCAGCTCTACAGGGGGTTCCACAGATACGCAGTATTTT.

This clone appeared a single time. The rearrangement joins TRBV5-4 to TRBJ1-2; 9 nucleotides line up with TRBD1. The germline V gene has CDR1 SGHNT and CDR2 YYREEE (reference sequence). The CDR3 length is 13 residues. V trimming: 2 bases; J trimming: 8 bases; junction bases outside the gene matches: 4. The CDR3, as DNA: TGTGCCAGCAGCTTACAGGGGGCGGGCGGCTACACCTTC. Amino acids: CASSLQGAGGYTF.

J is TRBJ2-3 and V is TRBV18; D unresolved. Per the germline V gene, CDR1 is KGHSH and CDR2 is LQKENI. V shed 1 base and J shed 4 bases, with 12 bases lying between them. The length of the CDR3 is 15 residues. CDR3 nucleotide sequence: TGTGCCAGCTCACCACTAGCTTCTCCACCAGATACGCAGTATTTT. Translated, it gives CASSPLASPPDTQYF.

The chain is built from TRBV7-9 and TRBJ1-1, with unresolved D. Trimming cost V 5 bases and J 10 bases, with 14 bases left between them. This CDR3 is built from 12 residues. In germline, CDR1 is SEHNR, CDR2 FQNEAQ (reference sequence). Here the CDR3 DNA reads TGTGCCAGCAGCGAAGAGGACCTAGTAGCTTTCTTT. Its protein is CASSEEDLVAFF.

This chain connects TRBV9 to TRBJ2-3; D may be TRBD1 (9 bases). This CDR3 contains 13 residues. Trimming removed 2 bases at V and 11 bases at J, with 15 bases between. Per the germline V gene, CDR1 is SGDLS and CDR2 is YYNGEE. The CDR3 DNA reads as TGTGCCAGCAGCGTCGGGGGGGACAGGGTGCAGTATTTT. Its translation: CASSVGGDRVQYF.

This clone was seen only a few times. The gene calls are TRBV10-3 and TRBJ2-5, with 9 nucleotides matching TRBD1. The CDR3 contains 14 residues. CDR1 is ENHRY, CDR2 SYGVKD, per germline. J lost 2 bases, V lost 7 bases, and 5 bases had no gene match. CDR3 nucleotide sequence: TGTGCCATCACGGACAGGGGCGGTCAAGAGACCCAGTACTTC. It yields the protein CAITDRGGQETQYF.

V gene TRBV10-2 combines with J gene TRBJ2-2, with 7 bases that match TRBD1. Germline CDR1 WSHSY, CDR2 SAAADI. The length of the CDR3 is 13 residues. V was pared by 7 bases and J by 5 bases, with 4 bases of the junction left unmatched. As DNA, the CDR3 is TGCGCCAGCACGACAGGGCAAACCGGGGAGCTGTTTTTT. Residues: CASTTGQTGELFF.